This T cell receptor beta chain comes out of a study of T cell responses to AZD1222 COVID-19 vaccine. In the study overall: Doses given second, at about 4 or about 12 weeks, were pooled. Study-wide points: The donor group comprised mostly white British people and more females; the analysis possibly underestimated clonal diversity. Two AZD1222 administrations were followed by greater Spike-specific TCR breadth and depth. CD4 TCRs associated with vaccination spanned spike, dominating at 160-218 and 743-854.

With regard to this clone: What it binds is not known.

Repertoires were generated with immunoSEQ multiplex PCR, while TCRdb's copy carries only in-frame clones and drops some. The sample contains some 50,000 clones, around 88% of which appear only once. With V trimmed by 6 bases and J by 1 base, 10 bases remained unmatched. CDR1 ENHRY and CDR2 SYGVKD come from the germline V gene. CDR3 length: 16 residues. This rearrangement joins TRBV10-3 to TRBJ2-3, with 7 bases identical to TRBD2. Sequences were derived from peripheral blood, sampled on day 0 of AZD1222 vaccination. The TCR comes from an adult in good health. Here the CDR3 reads CAIRVRTSVGTDTQYF. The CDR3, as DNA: TGTGCCATCAGAGTTCGTACTAGCGTTGGCACAGATACGCAGTATTTT.